This T cell receptor beta chain was retrieved from a study of blood T cell repertoires in COVID-19. As for the study in general: Italy, Spain and the United States were the sources of the convalescent and acute COVID-19 samples.

CDR1 and CDR2 from the germline V gene are ENHRY and SYGVKD. V lost 6 bases to trimming and J lost 6 bases; unmatched junction nucleotides: 5. This CDR3 is 13 amino acids long. Using immunoSEQ multiplex PCR, the repertoire was profiled, and TCRdb retains in-frame clones only, with some absent. The sample records some 300,000 clones, 70% to 90% being singletons. Cohorts were determined from participant-reported clinical history. The sample was PBMCs or T cells enriched from blood (not recorded which). This receptor was identified in a woman between 40 and 50 years old who had recovered from COVID-19. V and J are TRBV10-3 and TRBJ1-2; 9 nucleotides align to TRBD1. CDR3 coding DNA: TGTGCCATCAGCCGGGACAGGGACGATGGCTACACCTTC. Protein product: CAISRDRDDGYTF.